This TCR beta chain was profiled in a study of blood T cell repertoires in COVID-19. The CDR3 runs 14 residues. Germline V gives CDR1 SGHTA, CDR2 FQGNSA. After removal of 5 bases from V and 4 bases from J, the junction contained 7 bases not matched to a gene. In the original workflow: Nucleated cell number was recorded as an estimate derived from reference gene primer amplification. Assay used: immunoSEQ multiplex PCR; TCRdb lists only in-frame clones, some missing. Clone size and V and J calls were adopted from that table, with D and trimming inferred from the DNA. This table has more than 250,000 clones, about 88% appearing once.

The TCR was taken from a man aged 18 to 30 with active or convalescent COVID-19. The V call is TRBV7-2, the J call TRBJ1-2, with 7 nucleotides matching TRBD1. Sequenced: peripheral blood. Here the CDR3 DNA reads TGTGCCAGCAGCCCCCCGGGACAGCCCTATGGCTACACCTTC. Translating gives CASSPPGQPYGYTF. Filled out from reference TRBV7-2 and TRBJ1-2, the complete variable domain reads GAGVSQSPSNKVTEKGKDVELRCDPISGHTALYWYRQSLGQGLEFLIYFQGNSAPDKSGLPSDRFSAERTGGSVSTLTIQRTQQEDSAVYLCASSPPGQPYGYTFGSGTRLTVV.